The entry below describes one T cell receptor (beta chain). Its specificity is not known. Using immunoSEQ multiplex PCR, the repertoire was profiled, and TCRdb retains in-frame clones only, with some absent. Of 80,000 to 130,000 clones in the sample, about 83% were seen once. The CDR3 covers 13 residues. The germline gives CDR1 SNHLY, CDR2 FYNNEI. Trimming took 6 bases from V and 9 from J, leaving 16 bases between them. The data derive from a study of T cell responses to AZD1222 COVID-19 vaccine. Overall study context: Second doses that came at about 4 or about 12 weeks were put together.

General study findings and limits: Donors were largely white British and mainly female; clonal diversity was possibly underestimated.

The input for sequencing was peripheral blood, taken on day 0 of AZD1222 vaccination. This receptor was identified in an adult in good health. The chain uses TRBV2 and TRBJ2-3; D tentatively fits TRBD1 or TRBD2 (5 bases each). The CDR3 is CASSTTLGATQYF. In DNA, the CDR3 is TGTGCCAGCAGCACAACTCTCGGGGCGACGCAGTATTTT.